The 2 T cell receptor beta chains given below trace back to one sample, sequenced in a study of cytomegalovirus exposure and HLA in healthy donors. Produced via immunoSEQ multiplex PCR; TCRdb's table is partial and in-frame only. The sample records 150,000 to 170,000 clones, around 84% being singletons. Source material: PBMCs. The origin of the receptors is a human donor in good health.

This chain joins TRBV9 and TRBJ2-5; tentatively, D is TRBD2 (6 bases). This CDR3 is built from 15 residues. CDR1 and CDR2 from the germline V gene are SGDLS and YYNGEE. The V end lost 0 bases, the J end lost 5 bases, and 14 bases lay between the germline ends. In DNA, the CDR3 is TGTGCCAGCAGCGTAGTGAGCGGGCCTGGGGAGACCCAGTACTTC. Residues: CASSVVSGPGETQYF. Using reference TRBV9 and TRBJ2-5 for the parts outside the CDR3, the full variable domain is DSGVTQTPKHLITATGQRVTLRCSPRSGDLSVYWYQQSLDQGLQFLIQYYNGEERAKGNILERFSAQQFPDLHSELNLSSLELGDSALYFCASSVVSGPGETQYFGPGTRLLVL.

This clone was observed a single time. CDR3: CASSADTGTGLYNEQFF. CDR3 coding DNA: TGTGCCAGCAGCGCCGATACCGGGACAGGCCTCTACAATGAGCAGTTCTTC. The chain joins TRBV9 to TRBJ2-1, with 8 positions matching TRBD1. The CDR3 length is 17 residues. The germline V gene encodes CDR1 SGDLS and CDR2 YYNGEE. The V and J ends lost 3 bases and 3 bases, in that order; junction bases with no gene match: 11.